Below, one TCR beta chain is given with its context. A few counts support this clonotype. The antigen it recognizes is unknown. Base qualities are not recorded, but no much larger clone differs from it by a single base. The library was produced with 5' RACE. The sequencing machine was an Illumina HiSeq 2500. The second PCR ran for roughly 6 to 11 cycles and used a J-beta primer mix along with a sample-barcoded 5' primer. A unique molecular identifier was introduced onto each TCR beta cDNA molecule by a template-switch 5' adaptor carrying 12 random nucleotides. At least 2.5 million CDR3-containing paired-end reads were obtained from each sample. The Mint cDNA synthesis kit, primed by a TRBC-specific oligonucleotide, was used to synthesize first-strand cDNA from all RNA. All cDNA was treated with uracil-DNA glycosylase and then went through a first 18-cycle PCR with the universal primers M1SS and BC2_uni_R. Per the source publication's procedure: Each sample was normalized by randomly selecting 1 million high-quality reads, each carrying a distinct molecular identifier. Instead of being binned into consensus sequences, reads with shared molecular identifiers were discarded. MiTCR, set to a Q25 quality threshold and the strictest error-elimination algorithm, was used for CDR3 identification, clonotype clustering and error correction. Lower-bound total TCR beta diversity was estimated with a nonparametric unseen species model using Euler transformation. TCRdb reprocessing: public reads trimmed at Q25 with fastp, clones called with MiXCR, in-frame beta chains kept. CDR3 protein sequences are deduplicated, and each keeps its most common genes and DNA. None of the V and J calls come from the authors' own analysis; TCRdb made them. This sample comprises around 940,000 distinct CDR3 sequences, approximately 50% of them detected only once. The ten largest clones represent around a fifth of the sample.

For CDR1 and CDR2, the germline V gene (reference sequence) lists WNHNN and SYGVQD. From the cysteine up to the phenylalanine, the CDR3 has a length of 12 residues. Only CDR3 DNA is held: 36 bases, read in frame from base 1. V is reduced by 2 bases and J by 9 bases, leaving a spacing of 9 bases between them. This record comes from a study of blood T cells in healthy people across ages (dated by TCRdb to between 2014 and 2017). The study in broad terms: Template switching captured roughly one uniquely barcoded TCR beta cDNA molecule per two T cells in model experiments. Age-related changes in TCR beta repertoire diversity were measured in the study by deep sequencing normalized with unique cDNA molecular identifiers. To avoid experimental bias, donors of different ages were randomly spread across the sequencing lanes. Using the same blood draw, the study looked at two additional independent replicas of 1 million unique cDNA reads for two donors, one aged 18 to 30 and the other aged 80 or older. The donors were divided into four age groups: young (average approximately 17 years), middle-aged (over 35), aged (roughly 66) and long-lived (82). The investigation overall reported the following: As age increased, observed TCR beta diversity per million T cells dropped in a roughly linear way, and a significant reduction was already evident by age 40. A strong correlation was found between observed TCR beta diversity and the percentage of naive T cells measured by flow cytometry. Because the CMV infection status of the donors was unknown, age-related changes in expanded clonotypes may potentially have been confounded. Because profiling used bulk unsorted PBMCs, naive and antigen-experienced compartments could not be compared conclusively. Compared with the aged group, the long-lived group had more naive CD4+ T cells, fewer expanded clones and increased TCR diversity, suggesting age selection. Estimates of total diversity based on one million sequenced T cells were regarded as lower bounds and as underestimates.

Systemically healthy Caucasian individuals from Russia, some 38 in total and aged roughly 6 to 100 years, were included as donors. Each donor gave 9 to 10 milliliters of peripheral blood, collected into EDTA-treated Vacutainer tubes. Ficoll-Paque density-gradient centrifugation was used to isolate PBMCs, with at least 6 million obtained per sample. Total RNA was extracted from PBMCs with Trizol reagent, with at least 5.5 micrograms obtained per sample. For every donor, an aliquot of PBMCs went through flow cytometry to measure the percentages of naive CD45RAhigh/CD27high T cells. The sequenced sample was blood. The chain uses TRBV10-1 and TRBJ2-3; there is no confident call for the D gene. This receptor was taken from a woman aged 55 to 70 in good health. The CDR3: CASSEASRTQYF. The bases read TGCGCCAGCAGTGAGGCCTCCAGGACGCAGTATTTT.